The 30 T cell receptor beta chains listed next were all sequenced from one sample in a study of blood T cell repertoires in COVID-19 (TCRdb year 2020). The library was generated by the immunoSEQ multiplex PCR assay. The source is immuneACCESS, and TCRdb retained only in-frame sequences with V and J called. Part of the clones is not carried over; for the studies checked, unresolved V genes explain less than half of this, and the remainder is unexplained. The sample has approximately 110,000 clones on record, less than 80% of them singletons. Of the sample, 20% to 25% is held by the ten largest clones. Input material: peripheral blood. Receptor source: a man in his 70s with active or convalescent COVID-19.

The rearrangement joins TRBV10-3 to TRBJ1-4; the D is unclear. Germline CDR1 reads ENHRY; CDR2 reads SYGVKD. Trimming removed 10 bases at V and 0 bases at J, with 15 bases between. The CDR3 is 15 amino acids. CDR3 nucleotides: TGTGCCACCGCTGGAGGACTTGCAACTAATGAAAAACTGTTTTTT. Its protein product is CATAGGLATNEKLFF.

The chain joins TRBV5-1 to TRBJ2-5; 12 positions agree with TRBD1. Trimming at V came to 4 bases and at J to 5 bases, leaving 9 bases not matched to a gene. Germline lookup yields CDR1 SGHRS and CDR2 YFSETQ. The CDR3 is made up of 16 amino acids. This chain's CDR3 is CASSPGTGGAWETQYF. The DNA of the CDR3 is TGCGCCAGCAGCCCTGGGACAGGGGGCGCTTGGGAGACCCAGTACTTC.

The V call is TRBV28, the J call TRBJ2-7, with 9 bases that match TRBD2. The junction had 9 bases not matched to a gene; V was cut back by 4 bases and J by 2 bases. CDR3 length: 16 residues. Germline-derived CDR1 and CDR2 are MDHEN and SYDVKM. The chain's CDR3 is CASSSISGRWAYEQYF. The CDR3 nucleotides are TGTGCCAGCAGTTCCATTAGCGGGAGATGGGCCTACGAGCAGTACTTC.

CDR3 sequence: CASSIAGDTQYF. CDR3 DNA sequence: TGCGCCAGTTCTATAGCGGGAGATACGCAGTATTTT. The V and J genes are TRBV10-1 and TRBJ2-3; 7 positions agree with TRBD2. CDR1 is WNHNN, CDR2 SYGVQD, per germline (reference sequence). CDR3 size: 12 residues. V lost 9 bases to trimming and J lost 5 bases; unmatched junction nucleotides: 5.

This clone has only a few counts. The chain recombines TRBV10-1 with TRBJ1-2; TRBD1 matches 12 bases. Germline values: CDR1 WNHNN, CDR2 SYGVQD (reference sequence). This CDR3 is 16 amino acids long. V dropped 10 bases and J dropped 4; count of bases not matched to a gene: 13. The CDR3 sequence: CATAGDRGRGGYGYTF. The CDR3 DNA reads TGCGCCACGGCCGGGGACAGGGGGCGCGGGGGCTATGGCTACACCTTC.

This clone was counted a few times. V and J are TRBV10-1 and TRBJ2-3, with 9 bases matching TRBD1. The J segment lost 6 bases and the V segment lost 3 bases, leaving 7 bases of the junction unmatched. The CDR3 loop spans 15 amino acids. CDR1 is WNHNN, CDR2 SYGVQD, per germline (reference sequence). CDR3 coding DNA: TGCGCCAGCAGTGACCATGGGACAGGGAAGGATACGCAGTATTTT. This codes for CASSDHGTGKDTQYF.

The chain carries TRBV30 and TRBJ1-2; the match to TRBD1 covers 7 bases. From germline, CDR1 is GTSNPN and CDR2 SVGIG (reference sequence). This CDR3 spans 15 amino acids. Losses at the gene ends were 6 bases for V and 2 bases for J; bases not matched to a gene: 12. The CDR3 region is CACPGDSKRNYGYTF. CDR3 nucleotides: TGTGCCTGTCCGGGGGACAGCAAAAGGAACTATGGCTACACCTTC.

In nucleotides, the CDR3 is TGTGCCAGCAGCTCCGTCACAGGTTCCCAGAGCTCTGGAAACACCATATATTTT. As protein: CASSSVTGSQSSGNTIYF. The V call is TRBV5-4, the J call TRBJ1-3; a possible D gene is TRBD1 (5 bases). This CDR3 comprises 18 residues. Germline V gene lookup returns CDR1 SGHNT and CDR2 YYREEE (reference sequence). The ends were cut back, 3 bases at V and 0 bases at J, with 19 bases in the middle.

This clone was seen more than once but under ten times. DNA of the CDR3: TGTGCCAGCACTGCCGGGACAGCTAATTCACCCCTCCACTTT. Protein: CASTAGTANSPLHF. This chain connects TRBV6-5 to TRBJ1-6, with 7 bases lining up with TRBD1. CDR1 is MNHEY, CDR2 SVGAGI, per germline. The CDR3 loop spans 14 amino acids. Trimming took 7 bases from V and 6 from J; bases not matched to a gene: 6.

This chain links TRBV5-1 with TRBJ2-1, with no clear D. In germline, CDR1 is SGHRS, CDR2 YFSETQ. This CDR3 is built from 15 residues. V was pared by 0 bases and J by 5 bases, with 12 bases between. CDR3 region: CASSLGSVPNNEQFF. As DNA, the CDR3 is TGCGCCAGCAGCTTGGGGTCGGTACCCAACAATGAGCAGTTCTTC.

The chain recombines TRBV6-6 with TRBJ1-1, with 8 bases identical to TRBD1. Germline CDR1 and CDR2: MNHNY and SVGAGI (reference sequence). The CDR3 totals 14 residues. With 5 bases clipped from V and 1 base from J, the junction kept 3 bases outside the gene matches. This CDR3 is CASSAQGANTEAFF. The CDR3 nucleotides are TGTGCCAGCAGTGCCCAGGGGGCGAACACTGAAGCTTTCTTT.

V is TRBV3-1 (or the pseudogene TRBV3-2) and J is TRBJ2-3; TRBD1 matches 9 bases. Germline-derived CDR1 and CDR2 are LGHDT and YNNKEL (reference sequence). The CDR3 totals 19 residues. After removal of 1 base from V and 2 bases from J, the junction contained 13 bases not matched to a gene. CDR3 sequence reads: CASSQGYNVGTGFTDTQYF. The CDR3, as DNA: TGTGCCAGCAGCCAAGGGTATAACGTAGGGACAGGGTTCACAGATACGCAGTATTTT.

The rearrangement uses TRBV6-5 and TRBJ1-2; a weak D match, TRBD1 (5 bases). V shed 5 bases and J shed 8 bases, with 15 bases lying between them. The CDR3 has 13 amino acids. The germline V gene encodes CDR1 MNHEY and CDR2 SVGAGI. CDR3 nucleotide sequence: TGTGCCAGCAGTCCGCAGGGAGGGAGCGGCTACACCTTC. Amino acids: CASSPQGGSGYTF.

This clone was recorded a few times. The chain combines TRBV18 with TRBJ1-4; 10 bases match TRBD1. Germline assignment: CDR1 KGHSH and CDR2 LQKENI. J was trimmed by 6 bases and V by 3 bases; bases with no gene match: 4. CDR3 length: 15 amino acids. CDR3 in DNA: TGTGCCAGCTCACCGCGGGACAGGGGCGATGAAAAACTGTTTTTT. Protein product: CASSPRDRGDEKLFF.

This sequence joins TRBV15 and TRBJ1-1, with D perhaps TRBD1 (5 bases). The CDR3 sequence is 15 residues long. The germline V and J ends were trimmed by 1 base and 5 bases, with 14 bases remaining between them. From germline, CDR1 is LNHNV and CDR2 YYDKDF (reference sequence). CDR3 coding DNA: TGTGCCACCAGCAGAGGACGCAGGGAGGATACTGAAGCTTTCTTT. This translates into CATSRGRREDTEAFF.

In this sample, this clone turned up once. This CDR3 is also generated by other DNA sequences in the sample. V usage is TRBV5-1 and J usage is TRBJ1-2; possibly TRBD1 for D (5 bases). Germline V gene sequence: CDR1 SGHRS, CDR2 YFSETQ. Trimming removed 4 bases at V and 4 bases at J, with 8 bases between. The length of the CDR3 is 12 residues. Here the CDR3 reads CASSLDSYGYTF. CDR3 sequence (DNA): TGCGCCAGCAGCCTAGACAGCTATGGCTACACCTTC. Full variable domain (outside the CDR3, taken from reference TRBV5-1 and TRBJ1-2): KAGVTQTPRYLIKTRGQQVTLSCSPISGHRSVSWYQQTPGQGLQFLFEYFSETQRNKGNFPGRFSGRQFSNSRSEMNVSTLELGDSALYLCASSLDSYGYTFGSGTRLTVV.

This rearrangement joins TRBV10-2 to TRBJ1-2; D is ambiguous. The CDR3 runs to 16 residues. Germline CDR1 and CDR2: WSHSY and SAAADI. Trimming left V 2 bases short and J 2 bases short, with 15 bases between. The CDR3 here is CASSEENPFSNYGYTF. The CDR3 bases are TGCGCCAGCAGTGAGGAGAATCCGTTCTCCAACTATGGCTACACCTTC.

The V gene is TRBV2, the J gene TRBJ1-6; 7 bases are shared with TRBD1. Germline-derived CDR1 and CDR2 are SNHLY and FYNNEI. After removal of 6 bases from V and 6 bases from J, the junction contained 5 bases not matched to a gene. The CDR3 length is 14 residues. DNA for the CDR3: TGTGCCAGCAGGGGTACAGGGGCTAATTCACCCCTCCACTTT. As protein: CASRGTGANSPLHF. The full variable domain, in which reference TRBV2 and TRBJ1-6 provide the parts outside the CDR3, is EPEVTQTPSHQVTQMGQEVILRCVPISNHLYFYWYRQILGQKVEFLVSFYNNEISEKSEIFDDQFSVERPDGSNFTLKIRSTKLEDSAMYFCASRGTGANSPLHFGNGTRLTVT.

V is TRBV5-1 and J is TRBJ2-1, with D tentatively TRBD2 (5 bases). CDR1 is SGHRS and CDR2 is YFSETQ in the germline V gene. The CDR3 covers 14 residues. V was cut by 0 bases and J by 7 bases, with 11 bases left in between. The CDR3 region has the DNA TGCGCCAGCAGCTTGGGCGGGCGTAGGAATGAGCAGTTCTTC. As protein: CASSLGGRRNEQFF.

The CDR3 DNA sequence: TGTGCCAGCCGTGGACAGGGGAGAAGGATGGGGACTGAAGCTTTCTTT. The encoded protein is CASRGQGRRMGTEAFF. V is TRBV19 and J is TRBJ1-1; 9 nucleotides agree with TRBD1. The germline V gene has CDR1 LNHDA and CDR2 SQIVND (reference sequence). The CDR3 spans 16 residues. J gave up 5 bases and V 9 bases, and 16 bases lay outside the gene matches.

The chain is built from TRBV5-1 and TRBJ2-3; TRBD2 agrees at 10 bases. Germline CDR1 SGHRS, CDR2 YFSETQ. This CDR3 has 16 residues. The junction had 7 bases not matched to a gene; V was cut back by 4 bases and J by 2 bases. CDR3 in amino acids: CASSSTSGTFTDTQYF. The DNA of the CDR3 is TGCGCCAGCAGCAGTACTAGCGGGACTTTCACAGATACGCAGTATTTT.

The genes are TRBV4-1 and TRBJ2-7; D may be TRBD1 (5 bases). Germline CDR1 is MGHRA and CDR2 is YSYEKL. Trimming cost V 3 bases and J 0 bases, with 9 bases left between them. The CDR3 loop spans 14 amino acids. The CDR3 nucleotides read TGCGCCAGCAGCCAGGGGCTATACTCCTACGAGCAGTACTTC. Protein sequence: CASSQGLYSYEQYF.

The chain has TRBV6-5 and TRBJ2-1; 8 nucleotides agree with TRBD2. CDR3 length: 15 residues. Germline CDR1 reads MNHEY; CDR2 reads SVGAGI. V lost 11 bases to trimming and J lost 0 bases; unmatched junction nucleotides: 9. The CDR3 protein is CASTGAGASYNEQFF. The CDR3 DNA is TGTGCCTCCACGGGAGCGGGAGCCTCCTACAATGAGCAGTTCTTC.

The gene calls are TRBV12-3 or TRBV12-4 and TRBJ1-2; 10 bases are shared with TRBD1. J was trimmed by 7 bases and V by 2 bases; bases with no gene match: 1. CDR3 size: 13 residues. The CDR3 DNA reads as TGTGCCAGCAGTTTACGGACAGGGGGTGGCTACACCTTC. Its protein product is CASSLRTGGGYTF.

This sequence joins TRBV7-9 and TRBJ1-2; 9 positions match TRBD1. The V segment lost 4 bases and the J segment 6 bases; nucleotides outside the gene matches: 3. Germline-derived CDR1 and CDR2 are SEHNR and FQNEAQ (reference sequence). The CDR3 runs to 13 residues. CDR3: CASSSGQGNGYTF. The CDR3 DNA is TGTGCCAGCAGCTCCGGACAGGGGAATGGCTACACCTTC.

The rearrangement uses TRBV11-2 and TRBJ1-5, with TRBD1 as a possible D gene (5 bases). The germline V gene encodes CDR1 SGHAT and CDR2 FQNNGV. The CDR3 contains 13 residues. Trimming removed 1 base from V and 5 bases from J, with 6 bases in between. The CDR3 here is CASSLGGDQPQHF. CDR3 nucleotide sequence: TGTGCCAGCAGCTTAGGGGGGGATCAGCCCCAGCATTTT. Together with reference TRBV11-2 and TRBJ1-5, the CDR3 gives the full variable domain: EAGVAQSPRYKIIEKRQSVAFWCNPISGHATLYWYQQILGQGPKLLIQFQNNGVVDDSQLPKDRFSAERLKGVDSTLKIQPAKLEDSAVYLCASSLGGDQPQHFGDGTRLSIL.

V is TRBV9 and J is TRBJ1-2, with 7 bases lining up with TRBD1. In germline, CDR1 is SGDLS, CDR2 YYNGEE. The CDR3 contains 14 residues. The trim removed 2 bases at V and 2 bases at J, leaving 3 bases unmatched. CDR3 amino acids: CASSVTGQNYGYTF. CDR3 DNA: TGTGCCAGCAGCGTGACGGGACAGAACTATGGCTACACCTTC.

This chain uses TRBV5-1 with TRBJ2-3; maybe TRBD2 (6 bases). The CDR3 is 16 residues long. Germline V gives CDR1 SGHRS, CDR2 YFSETQ. V was clipped by 5 bases and J by 4 bases, with 20 bases between them. The CDR3 bases are TGCGCCAGCAGAGTTTGGTACGGGGAGGTTTCAGATACGCAGTATTTT. Translated: CASRVWYGEVSDTQYF.

This sequence joins TRBV11-2 and TRBJ2-3; 13 bases map to TRBD2. V was clipped by 4 bases and J by 4 bases; unmatched bases: 5. The germline V gene has CDR1 SGHAT and CDR2 FQNNGV. This CDR3 has 16 residues. Here the CDR3 reads CASSYTSGGASDTQYF. For the CDR3, the DNA is TGTGCCAGCAGCTATACTAGCGGGGGGGCTTCAGATACGCAGTATTTT.

This chain joins TRBV5-4 and TRBJ2-7, with a possible D match to TRBD1 (5 bases). The CDR3 consists of 15 residues. V lost 3 bases and J lost 0, with 13 bases in between. Germline loops: CDR1 SGHNT, CDR2 YYREEE (reference sequence). This chain's CDR3 is CASSSLRDSSYEQYF. The DNA of the CDR3 is TGTGCCAGCAGCTCCCTCCGTGACAGCTCCTACGAGCAGTACTTC.